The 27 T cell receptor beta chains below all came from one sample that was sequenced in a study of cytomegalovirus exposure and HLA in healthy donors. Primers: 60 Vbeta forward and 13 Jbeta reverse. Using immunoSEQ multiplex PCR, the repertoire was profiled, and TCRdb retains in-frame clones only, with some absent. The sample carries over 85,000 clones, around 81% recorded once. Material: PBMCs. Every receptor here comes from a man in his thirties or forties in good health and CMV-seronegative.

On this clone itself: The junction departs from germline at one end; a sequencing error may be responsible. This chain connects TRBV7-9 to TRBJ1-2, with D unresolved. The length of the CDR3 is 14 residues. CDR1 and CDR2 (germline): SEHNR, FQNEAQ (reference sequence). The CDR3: CSSSLGGEDYGYTF. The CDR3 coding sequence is TGTTCCAGCAGCTTAGGAGGCGAGGACTATGGCTACACCTTC.

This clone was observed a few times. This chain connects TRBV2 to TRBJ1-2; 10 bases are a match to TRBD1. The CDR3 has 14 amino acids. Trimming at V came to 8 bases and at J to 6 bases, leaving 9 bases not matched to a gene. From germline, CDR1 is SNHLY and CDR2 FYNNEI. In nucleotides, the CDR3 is TGTGCCAGCGGCCGGGACAGGGGAATGGATGGCTACACCTTC. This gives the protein CASGRDRGMDGYTF.

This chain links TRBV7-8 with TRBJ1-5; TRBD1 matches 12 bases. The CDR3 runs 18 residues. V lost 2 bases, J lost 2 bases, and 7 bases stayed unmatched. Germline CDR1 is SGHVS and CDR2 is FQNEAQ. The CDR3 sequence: CASSLRDRGLVGNQPQHF. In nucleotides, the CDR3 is TGTGCCAGCAGCTTAAGGGACAGGGGGCTTGTAGGCAATCAGCCCCAGCATTTT. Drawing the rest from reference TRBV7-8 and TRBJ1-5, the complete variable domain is GAGVSQSPRYKVAKRGQDVALRCDPISGHVSLFWYQQALGQGPEFLTYFQNEAQLDKSGLPSDRFFAERPEGSVSTLKIQRTQQEDSAVYLCASSLRDRGLVGNQPQHFGDGTRLSIL.

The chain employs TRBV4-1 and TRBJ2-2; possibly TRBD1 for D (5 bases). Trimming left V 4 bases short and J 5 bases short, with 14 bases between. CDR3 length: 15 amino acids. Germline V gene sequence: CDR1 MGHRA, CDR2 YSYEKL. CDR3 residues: CASSPQTASTGELFF. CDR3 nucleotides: TGCGCCAGCAGCCCCCAGACAGCTTCTACCGGGGAGCTGTTTTTT.

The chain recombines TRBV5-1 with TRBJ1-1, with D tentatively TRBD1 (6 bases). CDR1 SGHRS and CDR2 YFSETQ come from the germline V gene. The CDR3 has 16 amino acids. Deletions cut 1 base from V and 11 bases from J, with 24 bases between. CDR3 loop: CASSLLGGGGATLAFF. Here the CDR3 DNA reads TGCGCCAGCAGCTTGTTGGGGGGTGGGGGGGCTACTTTGGCTTTCTTT.

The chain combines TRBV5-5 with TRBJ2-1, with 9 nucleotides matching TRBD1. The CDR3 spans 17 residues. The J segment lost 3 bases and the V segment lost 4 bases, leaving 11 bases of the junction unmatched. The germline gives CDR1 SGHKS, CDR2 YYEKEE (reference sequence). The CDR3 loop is CASSRWAGTGIYNEQFF. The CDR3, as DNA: TGTGCCAGCAGCCGCTGGGCAGGGACAGGGATCTACAATGAGCAGTTCTTC. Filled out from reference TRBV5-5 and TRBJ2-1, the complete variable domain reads DAGVTQSPTHLIKTRGQQVTLRCSPISGHKSVSWYQQVLGQGPQFIFQYYEKEERGRGNFPDRFSARQFPNYSSELNVNALLLGDSALYLCASSRWAGTGIYNEQFFGPGTRLTVL.

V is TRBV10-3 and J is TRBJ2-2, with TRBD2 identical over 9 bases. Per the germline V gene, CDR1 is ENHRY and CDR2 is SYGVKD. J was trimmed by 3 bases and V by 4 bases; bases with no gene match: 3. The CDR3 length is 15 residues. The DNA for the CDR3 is TGTGCCATCAGTGGGTTAGCGGGAGACACCGGGGAGCTGTTTTTT. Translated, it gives CAISGLAGDTGELFF.

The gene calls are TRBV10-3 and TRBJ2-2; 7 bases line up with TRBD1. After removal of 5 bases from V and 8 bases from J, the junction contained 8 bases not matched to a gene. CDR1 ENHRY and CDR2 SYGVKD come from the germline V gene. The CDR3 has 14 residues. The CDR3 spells CAISTLTGLGELFF. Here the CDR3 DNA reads TGTGCCATCAGTACCCTGACAGGGCTTGGGGAGCTGTTTTTT.

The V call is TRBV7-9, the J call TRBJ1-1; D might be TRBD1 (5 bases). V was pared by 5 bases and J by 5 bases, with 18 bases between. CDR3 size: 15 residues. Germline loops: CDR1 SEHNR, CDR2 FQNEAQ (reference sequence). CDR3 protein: CASSLDGGGGTEAFF. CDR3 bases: TGTGCCAGCAGCCTGGATGGTGGGGGAGGAACTGAAGCTTTCTTT.

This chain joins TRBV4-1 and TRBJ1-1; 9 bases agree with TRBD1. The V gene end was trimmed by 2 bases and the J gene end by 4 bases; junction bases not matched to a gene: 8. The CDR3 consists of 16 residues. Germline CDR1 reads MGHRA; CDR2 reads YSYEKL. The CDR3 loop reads CASSQSSGTGTTEAFF. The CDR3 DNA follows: TGCGCCAGCAGCCAATCCTCCGGGACAGGGACCACTGAAGCTTTCTTT.

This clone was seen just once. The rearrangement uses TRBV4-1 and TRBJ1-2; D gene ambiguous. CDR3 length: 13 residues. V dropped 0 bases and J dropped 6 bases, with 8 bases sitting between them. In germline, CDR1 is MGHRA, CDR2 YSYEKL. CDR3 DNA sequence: TGCGCCAGCAGCCAAGATGTCAGTCATGGCTACACCTTC. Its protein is CASSQDVSHGYTF.

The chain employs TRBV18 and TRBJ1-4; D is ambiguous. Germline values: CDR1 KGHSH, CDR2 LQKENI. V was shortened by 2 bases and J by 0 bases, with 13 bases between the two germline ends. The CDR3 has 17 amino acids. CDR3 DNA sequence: TGTGCCAGCTCACCATGGGGAGTGGGAGCAACTAATGAAAAACTGTTTTTT. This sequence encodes CASSPWGVGATNEKLFF.

The CDR3 region is CASSHPPGLGHNEQFF. CDR3 DNA sequence: TGCGCCAGCAGCCACCCGCCGGGACTAGGGCACAATGAGCAGTTCTTC. J is TRBJ2-1 and V is TRBV4-3; 8 bases are shared with TRBD2. Per germline, CDR1 LGHNA and CDR2 YSLEER. CDR3 length: 16 amino acids. The ends lost 3 bases at V and 5 bases at J; junction bases unmatched: 9.

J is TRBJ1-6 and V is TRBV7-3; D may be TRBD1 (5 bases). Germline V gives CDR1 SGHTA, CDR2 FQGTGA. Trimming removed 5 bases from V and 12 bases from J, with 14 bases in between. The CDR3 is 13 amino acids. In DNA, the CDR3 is TGTGCCAGCAGCCCCTCCCCCCAGGGACCCCTCCACTTT. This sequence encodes CASSPSPQGPLHF.

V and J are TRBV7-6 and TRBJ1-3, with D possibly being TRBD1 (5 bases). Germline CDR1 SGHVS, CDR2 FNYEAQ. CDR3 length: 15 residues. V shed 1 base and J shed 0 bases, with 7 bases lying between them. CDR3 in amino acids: CASSLGRGSGNTIYF. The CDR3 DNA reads TGTGCCAGCAGCTTAGGAAGGGGCTCTGGAAACACCATATATTTT.

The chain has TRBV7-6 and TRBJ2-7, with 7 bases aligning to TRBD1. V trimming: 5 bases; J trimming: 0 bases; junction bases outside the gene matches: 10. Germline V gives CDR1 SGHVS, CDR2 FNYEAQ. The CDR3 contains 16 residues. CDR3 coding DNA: TGTGCCAGCAGCCCTAGCCCGGGACAGTCCTCCTACGAGCAGTACTTC. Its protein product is CASSPSPGQSSYEQYF. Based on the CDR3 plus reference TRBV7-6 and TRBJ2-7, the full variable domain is GAGVSQSPRYKVTKRGQDVALRCDPISGHVSLYWYRQALGQGPEFLTYFNYEAQQDKSGLPNDRFSAERPEGSISTLTIQRTEQRDSAMYRCASSPSPGQSSYEQYFGPGTRLTVT.

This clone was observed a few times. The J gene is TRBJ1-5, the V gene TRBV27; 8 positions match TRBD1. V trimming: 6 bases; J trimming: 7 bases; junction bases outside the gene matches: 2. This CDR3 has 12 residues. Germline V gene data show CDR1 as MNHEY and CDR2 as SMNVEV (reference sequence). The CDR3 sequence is CASRTGVQPQHF. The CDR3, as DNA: TGTGCCAGCAGGACAGGGGTCCAGCCCCAGCATTTT.

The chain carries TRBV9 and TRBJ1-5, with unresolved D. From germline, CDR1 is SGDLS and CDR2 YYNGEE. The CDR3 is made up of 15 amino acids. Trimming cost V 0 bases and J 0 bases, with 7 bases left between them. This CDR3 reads CASSVGQNSNQPQHF. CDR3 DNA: TGTGCCAGCAGCGTAGGGCAGAATAGCAATCAGCCCCAGCATTTT.

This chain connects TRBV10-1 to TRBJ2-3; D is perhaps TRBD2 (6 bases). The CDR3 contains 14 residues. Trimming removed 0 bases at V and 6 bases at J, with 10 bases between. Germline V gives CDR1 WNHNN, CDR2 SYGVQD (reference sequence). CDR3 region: CASSESVAVDTQYF. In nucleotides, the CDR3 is TGCGCCAGCAGTGAGTCCGTAGCGGTGGATACGCAGTATTTT.

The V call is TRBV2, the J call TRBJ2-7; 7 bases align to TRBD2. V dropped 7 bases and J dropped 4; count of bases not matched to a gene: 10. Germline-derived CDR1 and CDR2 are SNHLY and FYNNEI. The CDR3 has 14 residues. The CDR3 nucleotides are TGTGCCAGCACAAGCGGGGTTCCACCATACGAGCAGTACTTC. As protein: CASTSGVPPYEQYF.

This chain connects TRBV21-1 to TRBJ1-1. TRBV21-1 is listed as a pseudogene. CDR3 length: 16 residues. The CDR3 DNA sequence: TGTGCCAGCAGCATGGGCTGGCAGCGGGCCCCCACTGAAGCTTTCTTT. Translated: CASSMGWQRAPTEAFF.

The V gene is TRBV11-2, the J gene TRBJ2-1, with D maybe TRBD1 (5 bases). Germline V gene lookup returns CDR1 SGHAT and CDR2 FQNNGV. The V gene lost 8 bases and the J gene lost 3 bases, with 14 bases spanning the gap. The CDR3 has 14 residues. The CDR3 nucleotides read TGTGCCAGCGTAGACAGTAAGGGCTACAATGAGCAGTTCTTC. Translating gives CASVDSKGYNEQFF.

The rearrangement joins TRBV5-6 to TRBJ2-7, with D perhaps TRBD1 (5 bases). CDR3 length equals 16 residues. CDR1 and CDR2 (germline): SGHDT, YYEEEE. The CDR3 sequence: CASSLSRRAQSYGQYV. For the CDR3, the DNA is TGTGCCAGCAGCTTGTCGCGCAGGGCCCAATCCTACGGGCAGTACGTC.

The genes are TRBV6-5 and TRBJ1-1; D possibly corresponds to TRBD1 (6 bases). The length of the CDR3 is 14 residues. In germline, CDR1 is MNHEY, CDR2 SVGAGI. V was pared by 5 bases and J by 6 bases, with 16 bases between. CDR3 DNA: TGTGCCAGCAGTGGGTACACAGGGTTACCTGAAGCTTTCTTT. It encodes CASSGYTGLPEAFF.

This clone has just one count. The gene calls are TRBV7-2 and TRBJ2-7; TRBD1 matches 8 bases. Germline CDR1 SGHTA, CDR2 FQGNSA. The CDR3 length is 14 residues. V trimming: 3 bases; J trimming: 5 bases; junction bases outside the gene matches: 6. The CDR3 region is CASSFRTGFDEQYF. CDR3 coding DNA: TGTGCCAGCAGCTTCAGGACAGGGTTCGACGAGCAGTACTTC.

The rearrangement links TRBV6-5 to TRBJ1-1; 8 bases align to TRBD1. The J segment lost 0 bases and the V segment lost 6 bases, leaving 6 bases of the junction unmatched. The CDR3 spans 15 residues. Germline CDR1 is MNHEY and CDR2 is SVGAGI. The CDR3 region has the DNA TGTGCCAGCAGCAAGGACAGGGCCATGAACACTGAAGCTTTCTTT. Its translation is CASSKDRAMNTEAFF.

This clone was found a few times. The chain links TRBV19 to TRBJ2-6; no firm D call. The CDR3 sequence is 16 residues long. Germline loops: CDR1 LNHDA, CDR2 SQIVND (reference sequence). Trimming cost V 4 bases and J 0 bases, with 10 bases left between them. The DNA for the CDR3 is TGTGCCAGTAGTAGTCGGGTCTTCTCTGGGGCCAACGTCCTGACTTTC. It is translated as CASSSRVFSGANVLTF.